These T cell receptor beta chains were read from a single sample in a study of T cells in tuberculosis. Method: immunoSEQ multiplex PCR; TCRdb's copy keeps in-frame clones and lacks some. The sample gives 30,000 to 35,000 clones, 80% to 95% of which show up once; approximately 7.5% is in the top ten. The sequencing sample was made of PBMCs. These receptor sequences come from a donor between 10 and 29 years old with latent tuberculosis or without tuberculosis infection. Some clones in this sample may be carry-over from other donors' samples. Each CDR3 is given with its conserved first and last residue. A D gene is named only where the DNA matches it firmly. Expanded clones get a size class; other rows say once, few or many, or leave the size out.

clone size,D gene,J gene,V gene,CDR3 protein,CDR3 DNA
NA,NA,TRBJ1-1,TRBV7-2,CASSLNGGGTTEAFF,TGTGCCAGCAGCTTAAATGGTGGAGGGACCACTGAAGCTTTCTTT
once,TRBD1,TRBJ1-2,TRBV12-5,CASGFDRVKDYGYTF,TGTGCTAGTGGTTTTGACAGGGTGAAAGACTATGGCTACACCTTC
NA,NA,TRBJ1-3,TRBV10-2,CASRQGSGNTIYF,TGCGCCTCCCGCCAGGGCTCTGGAAACACCATATATTTT
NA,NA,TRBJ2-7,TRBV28,CASSLTAGENPYEQYF,TGTGCCAGCAGTTTAACCGCAGGGGAAAATCCCTACGAGCAGTACTTC
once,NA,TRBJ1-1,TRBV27,CASSLGRYTEAFF,TGTGCCAGCAGTTTAGGCCGTTACACTGAAGCTTTCTTT
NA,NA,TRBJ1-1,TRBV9,CASSFGRNTEAFF,TGTGCCAGCAGCTTTGGGAGGAACACTGAAGCTTTCTTT
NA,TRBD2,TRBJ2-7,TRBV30,CACSTLPPSGGDYEQYF,TGTGCCTGCTCCACTTTGCCCCCTTCGGGAGGTGACTACGAGCAGTACTTC
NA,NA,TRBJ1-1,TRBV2,CASRREVNTEAFF,TGTGCCAGCAGACGAGAGGTCAACACTGAAGCTTTCTTT
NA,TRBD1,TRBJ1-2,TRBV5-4,CASSLAGQGPYYGYTF,TGTGCCAGCAGCTTGGCAGGACAGGGCCCCTACTATGGCTACACCTTC
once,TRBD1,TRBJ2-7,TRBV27,CASRMTPGTGWVYEQYF,TGTGCCAGCAGGATGACACCCGGGACAGGGTGGGTCTACGAGCAGTACTTC
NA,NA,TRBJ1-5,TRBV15,CATSRGSGGDQPQHF,TGTGCCACCAGCAGGGGCTCCGGGGGAGATCAGCCCCAGCATTTT
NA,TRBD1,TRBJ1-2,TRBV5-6,CASSLGQGRNYGYTF,TGTGCCAGCAGCTTGGGACAGGGACGCAACTATGGCTACACCTTC
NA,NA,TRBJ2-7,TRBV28,CASSLGSGASYEQYF,TGTGCCAGCAGTTTAGGGTCAGGGGCTTCCTACGAGCAGTACTTC
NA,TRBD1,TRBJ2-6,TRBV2,CATDREGSGANVLTF,TGTGCCACCGACAGGGAAGGTTCTGGGGCCAACGTCCTGACTTTC
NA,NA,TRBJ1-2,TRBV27,CASSLRGGSGGYTF,TGTGCCAGCAGTTTGAGGGGGGGTTCCGGTGGCTACACCTTC
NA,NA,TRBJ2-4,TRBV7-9,CASSFQNAIFRLAKNIQYF,TGTGCCAGCAGCTTTCAGAATGCCATTTTTAGACTAGCCAAAAACATTCAGTACTTC
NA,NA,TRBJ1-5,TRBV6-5,CASRGRGSLHQPQHF,TGTGCCAGCAGAGGGAGAGGGAGTCTCCATCAGCCCCAGCATTTT
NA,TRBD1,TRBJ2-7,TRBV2,CASREDRASSYEQYF,TGTGCCAGCAGAGAGGACAGGGCTAGCTCCTACGAGCAGTACTTC
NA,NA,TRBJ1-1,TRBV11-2,CASSLESDMNTEAFF,TGTGCCAGCAGCTTAGAGTCAGATATGAACACTGAAGCTTTCTTT
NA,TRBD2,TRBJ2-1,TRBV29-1,CSVAGTSGRNEQFF,TGCAGCGTCGCCGGGACTAGCGGACGGAATGAGCAGTTCTTC
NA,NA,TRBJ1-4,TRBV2,CASKRSGSDEKLFF,TGTGCCAGTAAACGTTCAGGGTCGGATGAAAAACTGTTTTTT
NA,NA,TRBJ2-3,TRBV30,CAWSPIDTQYF,TGTGCCTGGAGTCCTATAGATACGCAGTATTTT
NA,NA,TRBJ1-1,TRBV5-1,CASSLDSVNTEAFF,TGCGCCAGCAGCCTGGACAGTGTGAACACTGAAGCTTTCTTT
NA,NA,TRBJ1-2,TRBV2,CASSRDSLALGYTF,TGTGCCAGCAGCCGGGACTCACTAGCCCTCGGCTACACCTTC
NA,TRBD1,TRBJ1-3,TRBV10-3,CAIGRGLGNTIYF,TGTGCCATCGGCAGGGGGCTTGGAAACACCATATATTTT
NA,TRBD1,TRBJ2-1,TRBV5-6,CASSPRQGAIWYGYNEQFF,TGTGCCAGCAGCCCTCGACAGGGGGCTATTTGGTATGGCTACAATGAGCAGTTCTTC
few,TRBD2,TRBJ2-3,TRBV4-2,CASSRLTSGRAEDTQYF,TGTGCCAGCAGCCGATTGACTAGCGGGAGGGCCGAAGATACGCAGTATTTT
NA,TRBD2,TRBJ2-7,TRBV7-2,CASSLDASGVYEQYF,TGTGCCAGCAGCTTAGATGCTAGCGGCGTCTACGAGCAGTACTTC
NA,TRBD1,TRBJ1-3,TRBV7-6,CASSPGQGLSGNTIYF,TGTGCCAGCAGCCCGGGACAGGGACTCTCTGGAAACACCATATATTTT
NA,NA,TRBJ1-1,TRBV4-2,CASSQDWGANTEAFF,TGTGCCAGCAGCCAAGATTGGGGCGCGAACACTGAAGCTTTCTTT
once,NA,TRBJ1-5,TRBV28,CASSLMNQPQHF,TGTGCCAGCAGTCTAATGAATCAGCCCCAGCATTTT
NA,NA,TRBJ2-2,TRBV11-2,CASSLGSTLAQPNTGELFF,TGTGCCAGCAGCTTAGGTTCCACGCTAGCACAACCGAACACCGGGGAGCTGTTTTTT
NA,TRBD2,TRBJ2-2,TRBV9,CASSVKGRASTGELFF,TGTGCCAGCAGCGTAAAAGGGAGGGCCAGCACCGGGGAGCTGTTTTTT
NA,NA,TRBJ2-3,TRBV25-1,CASSGGEEGTDTQYF,TGTGCCAGCAGTGGAGGGGAGGAGGGCACAGATACGCAGTATTTT
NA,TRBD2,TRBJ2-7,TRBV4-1,CASSLAGGTSSYEQYF,TGCGCCAGCAGCCTAGCGGGGGGAACGAGCTCCTACGAGCAGTACTTC
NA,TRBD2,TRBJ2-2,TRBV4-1,CASSQDKGSGRAGNTGELFF,TGCGCCAGCAGCCAAGATAAAGGTAGCGGGAGGGCCGGTAACACCGGGGAGCTGTTTTTT
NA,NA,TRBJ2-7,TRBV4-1,CASSGVLGSYEQYF,TGCGCCAGCTCGGGGGTTTTAGGATCCTACGAGCAGTACTTC
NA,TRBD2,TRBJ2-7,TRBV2,CASTEELVGGVEQYF,TGTGCCAGCACTGAGGAATTGGTTGGGGGGGTCGAGCAGTACTTC
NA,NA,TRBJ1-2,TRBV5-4,CASSAGGDYGYTF,TGTGCCAGCAGCGCGGGGGGAGACTATGGCTACACCTTC
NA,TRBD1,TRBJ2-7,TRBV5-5,CASSAGQGYLYEQYF,TGTGCCAGCAGCGCGGGACAGGGATACCTCTACGAGCAGTACTTC
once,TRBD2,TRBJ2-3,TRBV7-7,CASSLISGATDTQYF,TGTGCCAGCAGCTTAATAAGCGGGGCCACAGATACGCAGTATTTT
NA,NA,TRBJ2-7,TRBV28,CASSTSGTQAYEQYF,TGTGCCAGCAGTACATCCGGGACACAAGCCTACGAGCAGTACTTC
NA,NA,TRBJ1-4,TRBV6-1,CASVRGAPSNEKLFF,TGTGCCAGCGTCCGGGGGGCGCCATCTAATGAAAAACTGTTTTTT
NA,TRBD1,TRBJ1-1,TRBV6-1,CASSGDRSDTEAFF,TGTGCCAGCAGCGGGGACAGGTCGGACACTGAAGCTTTCTTT
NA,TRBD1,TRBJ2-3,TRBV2,CASSEGQGDADTQYF,TGTGCCAGCAGTGAGGGACAGGGTGACGCAGATACGCAGTATTTT
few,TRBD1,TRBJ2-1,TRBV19,CASSILELGDSIYNEQFF,TGTGCCAGTAGTATACTGGAGTTAGGGGACAGCATCTACAATGAGCAGTTCTTC
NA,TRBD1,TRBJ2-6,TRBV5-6,CASSPRTGWYSGANVLTF,TGTGCCAGCAGCCCACGGACAGGTTGGTACTCTGGGGCCAACGTCCTGACTTTC
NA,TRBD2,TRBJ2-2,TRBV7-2,CASSLLTSALNTGELFF,TGTGCCAGCAGCTTACTTACTAGCGCCTTAAACACCGGGGAGCTGTTTTTT
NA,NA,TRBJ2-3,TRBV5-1,CASSLGTYSTDTQYF,TGCGCCAGCAGCCTTGGGACATACAGCACAGATACGCAGTATTTT
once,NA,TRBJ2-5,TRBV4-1,CASSQIQGGETQYF,TGCGCCAGCAGCCAAATCCAGGGGGGAGAGACCCAGTACTTC
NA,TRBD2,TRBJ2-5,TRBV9,CASSTRASGRLGGETQYF,TGTGCCAGCAGCACACGGGCTAGCGGGAGATTGGGTGGAGAGACCCAGTACTTC
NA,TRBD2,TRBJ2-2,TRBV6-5,CASRGLALGTGELFF,TGTGCCAGCAGGGGACTAGCTCTTGGCACCGGGGAGCTGTTTTTT
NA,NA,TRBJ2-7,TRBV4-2,CASSLRASSDEQYF,TGTGCCAGCAGCCTTCGTGCTAGTAGCGACGAGCAGTACTTC
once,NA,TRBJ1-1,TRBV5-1,CASSLKGDTEAFF,TGCGCCAGCAGCTTAAAAGGGGACACTGAAGCTTTCTTT
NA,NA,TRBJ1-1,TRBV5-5,CASSLLGRGRTEAFF,TGTGCCAGCAGCTTGTTGGGCAGGGGACGCACTGAAGCTTTCTTT
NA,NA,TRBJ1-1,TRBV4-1,CASSQLREGTEAFF,TGCGCCAGCAGCCAACTAAGAGAGGGCACTGAAGCTTTCTTT